These T cell receptor beta chains were read from a single sample in a study of vaccination effects on CD4 cells after COVID-19. These receptors have no known antigen. Generated by immunoSEQ multiplex PCR, the TCRdb table keeps only in-frame clones and is missing some. The table lists 15,000 or so clones, 76% of them singletons. The specimen comprised CD4+ T cells from PBMCs cultured with HCoV-229E spike peptides, sampled before COVID-19 vaccination. The receptors come from a human donor who received a COVID-19 vaccine. The CDR3 runs from the conserved cysteine through the conserved F or W. D genes are given only for firm matches. The size of a clone is reported for some rows only, either as once, few or many, or as a class for expanded clones.

V	D	J	length	size	DNA	CDR3
TRBV5-8	-	TRBJ1-4	9	-	TGTGCCAGCAGCTCCCGCCTGTTTTTT	CASSSRLFF
TRBV30	-	TRBJ2-7	12	few	TGTGCCTGGAGTGTACCCGTCGGGGGGCAGTACTTC	CAWSVPVGGQYF
TRBV6-2/TRBV6-3	-	TRBJ2-2	14	medium-sized	TGTGCCAGCAGTTACTCCGGAAACACCGGGGAGCTGTTTTTT	CASSYSGNTGELFF
TRBV9	-	TRBJ1-1	14	few	TGTGCCAGCAGCGCGGGGACATTGAACACTGAAGCTTTCTTT	CASSAGTLNTEAFF
TRBV2	-	TRBJ1-5	15	-	TGTGCCAGCAGTGGTTCGGGGTCCCAAGATCAGCCCCAGCATTTT	CASSGSGSQDQPQHF
TRBV21-1	-	TRBJ1-5	16	once	TGTGCCAGCAGCAAAGACGCCAGCTATAGCAATCAGCCCCAGCATTTT	CASSKDASYSNQPQHF
TRBV20-1	TRBD1	TRBJ1-2	14	-	TGCAGTGCTAGTCGTGGGACAGTTAACTATGGCTACACCTTC	CSASRGTVNYGYTF
TRBV14	TRBD1	TRBJ1-2	14	few	TGTGCCAGCAGCCAAGCCCGGACAGGATATGGCTACACCTTC	CASSQARTGYGYTF
TRBV28	-	TRBJ2-1	15	-	TGTGCCAGCAGCCCAGAAAGGGCCTTTTACAATGAGCAGTTCTTC	CASSPERAFYNEQFF
TRBV7-9	-	TRBJ2-6	17	few	TGTGCCAGCACCGGACCAGGGTTCCTTGCTGGGGCCAACGTCCTGACTTTC	CASTGPGFLAGANVLTF
TRBV29-1	-	TRBJ2-5	13	-	TGCAGCGCTAGGGACATTTTTTTGGAGACCCAGTACTTC	CSARDIFLETQYF
TRBV6-5	-	TRBJ1-6	15	-	TGTGCCAGCAGGGGGGACAACCGAGATAATTCACCCCTCCACTTT	CASRGDNRDNSPLHF
TRBV28	-	TRBJ1-2	16	-	TGTGCCAGCAGACGCGGATCTATCAGATCCAGCTATGGCTACACCTTC	CASRRGSIRSSYGYTF
TRBV4-2	-	TRBJ1-2	13	few	TGTGCCAGCAGCCAATTCAGCGAGGGGGGTAACACCTTC	CASSQFSEGGNTF
TRBV9	-	TRBJ1-6	14	-	TGTGCCAGCAGCGGGAGCTCCTATAATTCACCCCTCCACTTT	CASSGSSYNSPLHF
TRBV28	-	TRBJ1-3	14	-	TGTGCCAGCAGTCAAGGGGACTCTGGAAACACCATATATTTT	CASSQGDSGNTIYF
TRBV28	-	TRBJ2-7	19	-	TGTGCCAGCAGTCCTGCCCTGGGGGGCCAGGGAGGTGAAGCCTACGAGCAGTACTTC	CASSPALGGQGGEAYEQYF
TRBV2	TRBD1	TRBJ2-1	13	few	TGTGCCAGCAGCCGGGACAGGGCTAGTGAGCAGTTCTTC	CASSRDRASEQFF
TRBV19	-	TRBJ1-5	15	-	TGTGCCAGTACCCTCGGTGGGGGTGGCAATCAGCCCCAGCATTTT	CASTLGGGGNQPQHF
TRBV19	-	TRBJ1-5	14	-	TGTGCCAGTATGGGACACCGTAGCAATCAGCCCCAGCATTTT	CASMGHRSNQPQHF
TRBV7-9	-	TRBJ1-2	14	-	TGTGCCAGCAGCACCTGGGGGGGGAACTATGGCTACACCTTC	CASSTWGGNYGYTF
TRBV10-3	-	TRBJ1-5	14	-	TGTGCCATCAGTGATGGGCCCTCCTCTCAGCCCCAGCATTTT	CAISDGPSSQPQHF
TRBV5-4	TRBD1	TRBJ1-1	13	-	TGTGCCAGCAGCCGGACAGGGGGCACTGAAGCTTTCTTT	CASSRTGGTEAFF
TRBV2	TRBD2	TRBJ2-7	14	-	TGTGCCAGCAAACAGCGGGAGGGCCCCGGCGAGCAGTACTTC	CASKQREGPGEQYF
TRBV28	-	TRBJ1-1	12	few	TGTGCCAGTGCAACAGCGAACACTGAAGCTTTCTTT	CASATANTEAFF
TRBV5-6	-	TRBJ2-3	14	-	TGTGCCAGCAGCTTGCCGACCAGCACAGATACGCAGTATTTT	CASSLPTSTDTQYF
TRBV6-4	TRBD1	TRBJ2-3	15	-	TGTGCCAGCAGTGACTCGGGACAGGGGACAGATACGCAGTATTTT	CASSDSGQGTDTQYF
TRBV25-1	-	TRBJ1-2	14	-	TGTGCCAGCAGTGAACCCGGAGTTAACTATGGCTACACCTTC	CASSEPGVNYGYTF
TRBV7-2	-	TRBJ2-3	15	-	TGTGCCAGCAGCTTAGCGCGGGGAAACACAGATACGCAGTATTTT	CASSLARGNTDTQYF
TRBV5-1	TRBD2	TRBJ2-3	16	-	TGCGCCAGCAGCTTTTTTGCGGGAGTAGGGACAGATACGCAGTATTTT	CASSFFAGVGTDTQYF
TRBV5-6	-	TRBJ1-1	15	-	TGTGCCAGCAGCTTGGACGGGCTCTATCCCACTGAAGCTTTCTTT	CASSLDGLYPTEAFF
TRBV6-6	-	TRBJ1-4	16	-	TGTGCCAGCAGTCACTCAGAACAGGGCTATAATGAAAAACTGTTTTTT	CASSHSEQGYNEKLFF
TRBV20-1	TRBD1	TRBJ1-5	15	-	TGCAGTGCTAGTCAGTTGGGCAGGGGGAATCAGCCCCAGCATTTT	CSASQLGRGNQPQHF
TRBV19	-	TRBJ1-2	12	-	TGTGCCAGTAGTATCATCGGCAGCTCCTACACCTTC	CASSIIGSSYTF